This TCR beta chain originates from a study of neurological immune-mediated disorders. Many counts were recorded for this clonotype. Antigen: not known. Germline V gene data show CDR1 as WNHNN and CDR2 as SYGVQD (reference sequence). Trimming at V came to 3 bases and at J to 4 bases, leaving 2 bases not matched to a gene. The CDR3 runs to 15 residues. The unsorted libraries were produced from 2 million PBMCs held at -80 C. Study conclusions and caveats: It was HTLV-1-associated myelopathy that showed the most TCR clonal expansion, while multiple sclerosis showed the least, falling below healthy controls. Across subjects, no CDR3 amino acid sequence appeared in expanded clones of more than one subject, a finding that suggested private repertoires in all groups.

Synthesis of cDNA was performed by 5'RACE using 10-nucleotide random UMIs. TCRdb reanalysed the 5' RACE reads using MiXCR and keeps one entry per CDR3 protein. The sample contains 69,000 or so distinct CDR3 sequences, 4.5% to 6% of which appear only once. The chain employs TRBV10-1 and TRBJ2-1, with 11 bases matching TRBD1. The sample was PBMCs. The source of this sequence is an older woman with multiple sclerosis. The CDR3 sequence: CASSDRDRGYNEQFF. CDR3 nucleotides: TGCGCCAGCAGTGACCGGGACAGGGGGTACAATGAGCAGTTCTTC.